Listed here are 19 T cell receptor beta chains from one sample, sequenced in a study of T cells in women clearing cervical HPV infection. The protocol was immunoSEQ multiplex PCR, while the TCRdb copy is restricted to in-frame clones and leaves out a portion. Its listing shows tens of thousands of clones. Sequencing was carried out using blood buffy coat. The receptors were sampled from a woman between 18 and 75 years old with a cervical HPV16 infection that either progressed to CIN3+ or cleared (not recorded which).

As regards this clone: The read falls 3 residues short of the CDR3 end, and the missing part is taken from the germline J gene. The genes are TRBV2 and TRBJ2-7, with 9 bases matching TRBD2. Unmatched junction bases numbered 17, after V lost 7 bases and J lost 1 base. Germline V lookup: CDR1 SNHLY, CDR2 FYNNEI. The length of the CDR3 is 18 residues. The covered CDR3 bases are TGTGCCAGCAAGGTAGCGGGAGCCCCCAACTTCATGTCCTACGAG. Protein: CASKVAGAPNFMSYE. The whole CDR3 region reads CASKVAGAPNFMSYEQYF.

Notes on this clone: The read gets to within 3 residues of the CDR3 end, and the germline J gene fills in the rest. The chain recombines TRBV7-3 with TRBJ2-2; D is unclear. V lost 1 base and J lost 0, with 12 bases in between. Per the germline V gene, CDR1 is SGHTA and CDR2 is FQGTGA. This CDR3 comprises 17 residues. The CDR3 sequence: CASSLNSETANTGELFF. CDR3 bases read: TGTGCCAGCAGCTTAAATTCGGAGACTGCGAACACCGGGGAG.

Regarding this clone: The read gets to within 3 residues of the CDR3 end, and the germline J gene fills in the rest. This rearrangement joins TRBV5-1 to TRBJ2-7, with D uncertain. V was trimmed by 3 bases and J by 0 bases, leaving 4 bases between them. This CDR3 has 12 amino acids. The germline V gene has CDR1 SGHRS and CDR2 YFSETQ. The CDR3 bases that were read are TGCGCCAGCAGCTCCAGCTCCTACGAG. Translation gives CASSSSSYE. The full CDR3 reads CASSSSSYEQYF.

A remark on this clone: Read coverage stops 3 residues before the CDR3 terminus; the germline J gene supplies the remainder. J is TRBJ2-1 and V is TRBV18; TRBD2 matches 7 bases. Per germline, CDR1 KGHSH and CDR2 LQKENI. Trimming cost V 2 bases and J 3 bases; bases outside gene matches: 1. The CDR3 has 14 amino acids. The CDR3 bases that were read are TGTGCCAGCTCACCAGGGGGGGTCTACAATGAG. It specifies CASSPGGVYNE. The entire CDR3 protein is CASSPGGVYNEQFF.

A remark on this clone: The DNA ends 3 residues before the CDR3 does, and the rest of the CDR3 is filled in from the germline J gene. This chain uses TRBV29-1 with TRBJ2-1, with D possibly TRBD1 on 7 matching bases. V gave up 3 bases and J gave up 7 bases, with 10 bases separating them. Germline V lookup: CDR1 SQVTM, CDR2 ANQGSEA. The CDR3 runs 12 residues. The CDR3 loop is CSVEAGGNEQFF. Incomplete CDR3 DNA: TGCAGCGTTGAGGCAGGGGGGAATGAG.

To note about this clone: The sequence runs out 3 residues before the end of the CDR3; the remainder is reconstructed from the germline J gene. This rearrangement joins TRBV3-1 (or the pseudogene TRBV3-2) to TRBJ2-2; TRBD2 matches at 10 bases. Germline V gene lookup returns CDR1 LGHDT and CDR2 YNNKEL (reference sequence). V was clipped by 0 bases and J by 5 bases; unmatched bases: 3. The CDR3 spans 16 residues. CDR3 DNA (partial): TGTGCCAGCAGCCAAGATAGCGGGGGGAGTACCGGGGAG. Translation: CASSQDSGGSTGE. The whole CDR3 region reads CASSQDSGGSTGELFF.

A word on this clone: The CDR3 end falls 3 residues outside the read, so it is completed with the germline J gene. The chain employs TRBV2 and TRBJ2-4; possibly TRBD1 for D (5 bases). Germline loops: CDR1 SNHLY, CDR2 FYNNEI. The CDR3 runs 14 residues. CDR3 DNA (partial): TGTGCCAGCAACGACCAGGGAAGAGGCTATGGT. Residues: CASNDQGRGYG. The complete CDR3 reads CASNDQGRGYGQYF.

In the case of this clone: Read data end 3 residues before the CDR3 end; the end is taken from the germline J gene. The chain is built from TRBV7-3 and TRBJ2-1; 11 nucleotides line up with TRBD2. The J segment lost 3 bases and the V segment lost 4 bases, leaving 2 bases of the junction unmatched. This CDR3 spans 15 amino acids. In germline, CDR1 is SGHTA, CDR2 FQGTGA. CDR3 protein: CASSSGLAGYNEQFF. CDR3 bases read: TGTGCCAGCAGCTCCGGACTAGCGGGCTACAATGAG.

The CDR3 loop reads CASSTTGGVDTQYF. The DNA read from the CDR3 is TGCGCCAGCAGCACGACGGGGGGGGTAGATACG. The genes are TRBV5-1 and TRBJ2-3; the match to TRBD2 covers 8 bases. Sequencing ends 3 residues short of the CDR3 end; the germline J gene provides the rest. This CDR3 spans 14 amino acids. Germline V CDR1 and CDR2: SGHRS, YFSETQ. Unmatched junction bases numbered 6, after V lost 4 bases and J lost 5 bases.

On this clone: The read terminates 3 residues ahead of where the CDR3 ends, so the germline J gene completes it. V is TRBV14 and J is TRBJ1-4, with a possible D match to TRBD1 (6 bases). V was shortened by 1 base and J by 2 bases, with 11 bases between the two germline ends. The CDR3 is 16 residues long. The V gene's germline CDR1 is SGHDN and CDR2 FVKESK. The sequenced CDR3 bases are TGTGCCAGCAGCCAAGCGGGTCAGGGGACTAATGAAAAA. Translated, it gives CASSQAGQGTNEK. The complete CDR3 reads CASSQAGQGTNEKLFF.

As for this clone: The CDR3 goes on 3 residues after the read ends, and that part is filled in from the germline J gene. The rearrangement links TRBV20-1 to TRBJ2-1, with TRBD2 identical over 7 bases. CDR1 and CDR2 from the germline V gene are DFQATT and SNEGSKA (reference sequence). Trimming cost V 6 bases and J 3 bases; bases outside gene matches: 8. This CDR3 spans 14 amino acids. The CDR3 spells CSARKSGNYNEQFF. The covered CDR3 bases are TGCAGTGCGCGAAAAAGCGGGAACTACAATGAG.

As to this clone: The missing CDR3 end, 3 residues past where the read stops, is filled in from the germline J gene. The V call is TRBV28, the J call TRBJ1-2, with 7 bases aligning to TRBD1. Trimming at V came to 3 bases and at J to 2 bases, leaving 9 bases not matched to a gene. Germline V gene sequence: CDR1 MDHEN, CDR2 SYDVKM. The CDR3 has 16 amino acids. CDR3 sequence reads: CASSLPRQGVNYGYTF. Incomplete CDR3 DNA: TGTGCCAGCAGTTTGCCCCGACAGGGAGTCAACTATGGC.

CDR3 DNA (partial): TGTGCCAGCAGTTCAATGGGGGGAGATACC. Translated: CASSSMGGDT. The full CDR3 protein is CASSSMGGDTYTF. The chain links TRBV7-9 to TRBJ1-2; tentative D call: TRBD1 (5 bases). The DNA ends 3 residues before the CDR3 does, and the rest of the CDR3 is filled in from the germline J gene. CDR3 length: 13 amino acids. Germline CDR1 is SEHNR and CDR2 is FQNEAQ (reference sequence). The full variable domain, in which reference TRBV7-9 and TRBJ1-2 provide the parts outside the CDR3, is DTGVSQNPRHKITKRGQNVTFRCDPISEHNRLYWYRQTLGQGPEFLTYFQNEAQLEKSRLLSDRFSAERPKGSFSTLEIQRTEQGDSAMYLCASSSMGGDTYTFGSGTRLTVV.

As to this clone: From the germline J gene comes the end of the CDR3, since the read stops 3 residues before it. The V call is TRBV11-2, the J call TRBJ2-7; 7 positions match TRBD1. The germline CDR1 and CDR2 sequences are SGHAT and FQNNGV. The CDR3 has 15 amino acids. J gave up 2 bases and V 1 base, and 5 bases lay outside the gene matches. The CDR3 here is CASSLVGDSPYEQYF. The CDR3 DNA, read in part, is TGTGCCAGCAGCTTAGTAGGGGACAGTCCCTACGAG.

A remark on this clone: With the read ending 3 residues before the CDR3 end, the germline J gene is used to fill in that end. The chain combines TRBV7-3 with TRBJ2-1; a possible D gene is TRBD1 (6 bases). V lost 4 bases and J lost 5, with 12 bases in between. The germline CDR1 and CDR2 sequences are SGHTA and FQGTGA. This CDR3 contains 14 residues. The chain's CDR3 is CASSSGGGNNEQFF. The CDR3 DNA, read in part, is TGTGCCAGCAGCTCTGGGGGCGGTAACAATGAG.

Considering frequency, this clone is medium-sized. The read ends 3 residues early relative to the CDR3; the germline J gene fills the gap. This sequence joins TRBV29-1 and TRBJ2-2, with 7 bases matching TRBD1. There are 15 residues in the CDR3. From germline, CDR1 is SQVTM and CDR2 ANQGSEA. Germline trimming cut 0 bases from V and 0 bases from J; bases unmatched to any gene: 1. CDR3 DNA, as far as it was read: TGCAGCGTTGAAGAAGGGACAGCGAACACCGGGGAG. The encoded protein is CSVEEGTANTGE. The whole CDR3 region reads CSVEEGTANTGELFF.

The CDR3 sequence: CASSLGTGDTEAFF. CDR3 DNA, as far as it was read: TGCGCCAGCAGCTTGGGGACAGGGGACACTGAA. The rearrangement links TRBV5-1 to TRBJ1-1; TRBD1 aligns across 9 bases. The missing CDR3 end, 3 residues past where the read stops, is filled in from the germline J gene. Germline V gene data show CDR1 as SGHRS and CDR2 as YFSETQ. The CDR3 loop spans 14 amino acids. Losses at the gene ends were 0 bases for V and 3 bases for J; bases not matched to a gene: 0.

A note on this clone: Read data end 3 residues before the CDR3 end; the end is taken from the germline J gene. The chain employs TRBV5-6 and TRBJ2-3; D call uncertain. Germline V gene sequence: CDR1 SGHDT, CDR2 YYEEEE. The length of the CDR3 is 14 residues. The CDR3 is CASSLGASNQPQYF. Incomplete CDR3 DNA: TGTGCCAGCAGCTTGGGGGCAAGCAATCAGCCG.

The DNA read from the CDR3 is TGTGCCAGTAGTCACACAGGAACAGATACG. It encodes CASSHTGTDT. The whole CDR3 is CASSHTGTDTQYF. V usage is TRBV19 and J usage is TRBJ2-3; a weak D match, TRBD1 (5 bases). From the germline J gene comes the end of the CDR3, since the read stops 3 residues before it. The germline V and J ends were trimmed by 5 bases and 3 bases, with 9 bases remaining between them. CDR3 length: 13 residues. Germline values: CDR1 LNHDA, CDR2 SQIVND (reference sequence).